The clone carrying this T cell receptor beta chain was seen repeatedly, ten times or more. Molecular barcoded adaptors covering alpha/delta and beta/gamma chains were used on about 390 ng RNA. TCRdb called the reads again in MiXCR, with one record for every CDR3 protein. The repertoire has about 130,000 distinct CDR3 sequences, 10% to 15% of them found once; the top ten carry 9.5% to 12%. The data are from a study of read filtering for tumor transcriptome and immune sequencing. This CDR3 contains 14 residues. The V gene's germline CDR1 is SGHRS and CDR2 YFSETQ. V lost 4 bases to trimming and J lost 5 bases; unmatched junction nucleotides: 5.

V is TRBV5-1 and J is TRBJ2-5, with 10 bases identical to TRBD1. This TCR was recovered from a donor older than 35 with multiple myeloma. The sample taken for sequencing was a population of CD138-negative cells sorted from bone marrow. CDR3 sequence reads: CASSDRGQGETQYF. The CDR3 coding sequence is TGCGCCAGCAGCGACAGGGGGCAAGGGGAGACCCAGTACTTC.